The 28 T cell receptor beta chains given below trace back to one sample, sequenced in a study of PD-L1 blockade in urothelial cancer. Only in-frame clones appear in the TCRdb table, and some are missing; sequencing was by immunoSEQ multiplex PCR. Seen here are around 80,000 clones, 80% to 95% observed once, and the top ten hold roughly 0.8%. This sample's time point: peripheral blood 6 weeks after treatment start. Source: PBMCs, taken around atezolizumab (anti-PD-L1) treatment. The receptors stem from a woman aged 80 or over with urothelial cancer.

The rearrangement links TRBV11-1 to TRBJ1-2; D gene uncertain. The germline V gene encodes CDR1 SGHAT and CDR2 FQDESV (reference sequence). The CDR3 loop spans 15 amino acids. Trimming left V 1 base short and J 1 base short, with 10 bases between. CDR3 protein: CASSLGGSGNYGYTF. In DNA form, the CDR3 reads TGTGCCAGCAGCTTAGGCGGGTCTGGTAACTATGGCTACACCTTC.

As DNA, the CDR3 is TGTGCCAGTAGAATACAGGGATCGATTGGCGGGGCCAACGTCCTGACTTTC. Protein: CASRIQGSIGGANVLTF. The chain is built from TRBV19 and TRBJ2-6; D might be TRBD1 (6 bases). This CDR3 region has 17 residues. V lost 6 bases and J 4 bases, leaving 19 bases between the germline ends. From germline, CDR1 is LNHDA and CDR2 SQIVND (reference sequence).

The rearrangement joins TRBV6-1 to TRBJ1-2; 8 bases line up with TRBD1. The germline CDR1 and CDR2 sequences are MNHNS and SASEGT. The CDR3 loop spans 19 amino acids. Trimming took 1 base from V and 1 from J; bases not matched to a gene: 14. CDR3 in DNA: TGTGCCAGCAGTGAAGACCCTTATTCCGGGACAGGACTTAACTATGGCTACACCTTC. This gives the protein CASSEDPYSGTGLNYGYTF.

This chain joins TRBV9 and TRBJ2-7, with D perhaps TRBD1 (6 bases). Trimming cost V 3 bases and J 2 bases, with 15 bases left between them. In germline, CDR1 is SGDLS, CDR2 YYNGEE. This CDR3 spans 15 amino acids. CDR3: CASSGTTGPTYEQYF. The DNA of the CDR3 is TGTGCCAGCAGCGGGACGACAGGACCAACCTACGAGCAGTACTTC. The full variable domain, completed using reference TRBV9 and TRBJ2-7, is DSGVTQTPKHLITATGQRVTLRCSPRSGDLSVYWYQQSLDQGLQFLIQYYNGEERAKGNILERFSAQQFPDLHSELNLSSLELGDSALYFCASSGTTGPTYEQYFGPGTRLTVT.

V usage is TRBV11-2 and J usage is TRBJ2-7; TRBD2 agrees at 11 bases. V lost 5 bases to trimming and J lost 7 bases; unmatched junction nucleotides: 10. The CDR3 has 15 residues. CDR1 SGHAT and CDR2 FQNNGV come from the germline V gene. CDR3 coding DNA: TGTGCCAGCAGCCCTAGCGGGAGGTGGGTTGGGGAGCAGTACTTC. Translation gives CASSPSGRWVGEQYF.

V is TRBV9 and J is TRBJ2-2, with TRBD2 identical over 13 bases. The CDR3 consists of 16 residues. From germline, CDR1 is SGDLS and CDR2 YYNGEE. V was pared by 4 bases and J by 6 bases, with 6 bases of the junction left unmatched. CDR3 sequence (DNA): TGTGCCAGCAGCCCAGGACTAGCGGGAGTACCCGGGGAGCTGTTTTTT. Its translation: CASSPGLAGVPGELFF.

The V call is TRBV30, the J call TRBJ2-6, with 11 positions matching TRBD2. The CDR3 contains 19 residues. The J segment lost 1 base and the V segment lost 2 bases, leaving 10 bases of the junction unmatched. Germline assignment: CDR1 GTSNPN and CDR2 SVGIG (reference sequence). For the CDR3, the DNA is TGTGCCTGGAGTCCACCTACTAGCGGGAGCACTTCTGGGGCCAACGTCCTGACTTTC. Encoded protein: CAWSPPTSGSTSGANVLTF.

The chain recombines TRBV27 with TRBJ2-2, with 13 bases fitting TRBD2. Germline CDR1 and CDR2: MNHEY and SMNVEV (reference sequence). This CDR3 region has 12 residues. CDR3 in DNA: TGTACTAGCGGGAGGGTTACCGGGGAGCTGTTTTTT. Its translation is CTSGRVTGELFF.

The rearrangement links TRBV6-6 to TRBJ1-2, with D possibly matching TRBD1 (6 bases). Trimming pared 4 bases from V and 5 bases from J, leaving 8 bases between. Germline CDR1 MNHNY, CDR2 SVGAGI (reference sequence). The CDR3 contains 12 residues. In DNA form, the CDR3 reads TGTGCCAGCAGTTCGGACAGTTATGGCTACACCTTC. Protein sequence: CASSSDSYGYTF.

V usage is TRBV4-2 and J usage is TRBJ2-7, with TRBD1 matching over 9 bases. The germline V gene has CDR1 LGHNA and CDR2 YNFKEQ. The CDR3 is 15 amino acids. V lost 2 bases to trimming and J lost 2 bases; unmatched junction nucleotides: 4. CDR3 bases: TGTGCCAGCAGCCAAACAGGACAGGGGCCCTACGAGCAGTACTTC. It encodes CASSQTGQGPYEQYF.

The chain joins TRBV30 to TRBJ2-1, with TRBD2 as a possible D gene (5 bases). This CDR3 region has 14 residues. Trimming pared 2 bases from V and 2 bases from J, leaving 10 bases between. Germline V gene data show CDR1 as GTSNPN and CDR2 as SVGIG (reference sequence). Here the CDR3 reads CAWSSGRAYNEQFF. The CDR3 DNA is TGTGCCTGGAGTTCTGGGCGGGCCTACAATGAGCAGTTCTTC.

V is TRBV12-2 and J is TRBJ2-3; the tabulated D call, TRBD2, remains unverified against the DNA. TRBV12-2 is a documented pseudogene. The CDR3 consists of 15 residues. DNA of the CDR3: TGTGCAAGTCGCTCCCCGGGATACCCGCAAGATACGCAGTATTTT. As protein: CASRSPGYPQDTQYF.

The chain joins TRBV28 to TRBJ1-1, with TRBD1 matching over 8 bases. Germline V gives CDR1 MDHEN, CDR2 SYDVKM. Germline trimming cut 5 bases from V and 9 bases from J; bases unmatched to any gene: 8. This CDR3 has 13 amino acids. The CDR3 DNA follows: TGTGCCAGCAGTCCGGACAGGGCCGGAAAAGCTTTCTTT. It codes for CASSPDRAGKAFF.

The V gene is TRBV12-5, the J gene TRBJ1-1; 8 nucleotides line up with TRBD1. V shed 1 base and J 11 bases; nucleotides not matched to a gene: 15. This CDR3 region has 16 residues. The germline V gene has CDR1 LGHNT and CDR2 FRNRAP. The CDR3 bases are TGTGCTAGTGGTTTGGGTCCCTCCCTTACAGGGGGTTTGGCTTTCTTT. Translating it yields CASGLGPSLTGGLAFF.

The CDR3 bases are TGTGCCAGCAGCTTGAAACTAGCGGCCACCGGGGAGCTGTTTTTT. Protein sequence: CASSLKLAATGELFF. The chain recombines TRBV5-4 with TRBJ2-2; TRBD2 matches at 8 bases. Unmatched junction bases numbered 3, after V lost 1 base and J lost 4 bases. Germline-derived CDR1 and CDR2 are SGHNT and YYREEE (reference sequence). The CDR3 totals 15 residues. The full variable domain, with the rest looked up from reference TRBV5-4 and TRBJ2-2, is ETGVTQSPTHLIKTRGQQVTLRCSSQSGHNTVSWYQQALGQGPQFIFQYYREEENGRGNFPPRFSGLQFPNYSSELNVNALELDDSALYLCASSLKLAATGELFFGEGSRLTVL.

This clone was detected once. This chain connects TRBV11-2 to TRBJ2-7; 7 positions agree with TRBD2. This CDR3 contains 14 residues. Germline-derived CDR1 and CDR2 are SGHAT and FQNNGV. J gave up 4 bases and V 2 bases, and 5 bases lay outside the gene matches. This CDR3 reads CASSLNAGEYEQYF. The CDR3 region has the DNA TGTGCCAGCAGCTTAAATGCGGGAGAGTACGAGCAGTACTTC.

The V gene is TRBV9, the J gene TRBJ2-1, with a weak D call TRBD2 (5 bases). Trimming removed 1 base from V and 5 bases from J, with 13 bases in between. Germline V lookup: CDR1 SGDLS, CDR2 YYNGEE. This CDR3 has 15 residues. The CDR3 loop is CASSVLAGLDNEQFF. The CDR3 bases are TGTGCCAGCAGCGTACTAGCCGGCTTGGACAATGAGCAGTTCTTC.

The chain uses TRBV4-2 and TRBJ1-1; weak D call: TRBD1 (6 bases). Germline V gives CDR1 LGHNA, CDR2 YNFKEQ. The CDR3 loop spans 15 amino acids. Trimming removed 7 bases from V and 2 bases from J, with 17 bases in between. CDR3: CASNIISQGNTEAFF. CDR3 coding DNA: TGTGCCAGCAACATCATATCACAGGGTAACACTGAAGCTTTCTTT.

The CDR3 reads CASHGQGKVNEQFF. In DNA form, the CDR3 reads TGTGCCAGCCACGGACAGGGGAAAGTCAATGAGCAGTTCTTC. V is TRBV9 and J is TRBJ2-1, with 9 bases lining up with TRBD1. V shed 7 bases and J 6 bases; nucleotides not matched to a gene: 8. CDR1 and CDR2 from the germline V gene are SGDLS and YYNGEE. The CDR3 has 14 amino acids.

The CDR3 sequence: CASSEPRDSKISYEQYF. In DNA form, the CDR3 reads TGTGCCAGCAGTGAACCCCGGGACAGCAAAATTTCCTACGAGCAGTACTTC. The gene calls are TRBV6-1 and TRBJ2-7, with 7 bases lining up with TRBD1. CDR3 length: 17 residues. Germline CDR1 MNHNS, CDR2 SASEGT. V was pared by 2 bases and J by 1 base, with 11 bases of the junction left unmatched.

The gene calls are TRBV6-1 and TRBJ1-2, with unresolved D. V was pared by 0 bases and J by 3 bases, with 8 bases between. Germline-derived CDR1 and CDR2 are MNHNS and SASEGT. This CDR3 is built from 14 residues. The CDR3 sequence: CASSEAGGDYGYTF. DNA of the CDR3: TGTGCCAGCAGTGAAGCCGGCGGAGACTATGGCTACACCTTC.

The sample holds a few counts of this clone. V gene TRBV27 combines with J gene TRBJ1-1; tentatively, D is TRBD1 (6 bases). Germline-derived CDR1 and CDR2 are MNHEY and SMNVEV (reference sequence). Deletions cut 7 bases from V and 0 bases from J, with 15 bases between. The CDR3 is made up of 15 amino acids. CDR3 protein: CASKLQGLMNTEAFF. The CDR3, as DNA: TGTGCCAGCAAGCTACAGGGTTTAATGAACACTGAAGCTTTCTTT.

A note on this clone: The identical CDR3 is also encoded by other nucleotide sequences in the sample. V and J are TRBV11-3 and TRBJ2-1; no definite D call. The length of the CDR3 is 15 residues. The germline CDR1 and CDR2 sequences are SGHNT and YENEEA. The ends were cut back, 1 base at V and 0 bases at J, with 7 bases in the middle. CDR3 bases: TGTGCCAGCAGCTTAGGTGGCAGCTCCTACAATGAGCAGTTCTTC. Residues: CASSLGGSSYNEQFF.

CDR3 region: CARGGPTNYGYTF. CDR3 DNA: TGTGCCAGAGGAGGACCTACTAACTATGGCTACACCTTC. This sequence joins TRBV2 and TRBJ1-2; D gene uncertain. The CDR3 spans 13 residues. Germline loops: CDR1 SNHLY, CDR2 FYNNEI. Trimming left V 9 bases short and J 0 bases short, with 11 bases between.

This chain connects TRBV30 to TRBJ1-2, with 7 bases matching TRBD1. CDR1 is GTSNPN and CDR2 is SVGIG in the germline V gene (reference sequence). The CDR3 consists of 14 residues. With 1 base clipped from V and 8 bases from J, the junction kept 10 bases outside the gene matches. The CDR3 DNA sequence: TGTGCCTGGAGTGCGCGCGGGCAGGGGGGAGGCTACACCTTC. Its translation is CAWSARGQGGGYTF.

The CDR3 here is CASSASGSSNTGELFF. The CDR3 DNA follows: TGCGCCAGCAGCGCTAGCGGCAGTTCGAACACCGGGGAGCTGTTTTTT. This chain uses TRBV5-1 with TRBJ2-2; TRBD2 matches 7 bases. The CDR3 loop spans 16 amino acids. V gave up 4 bases and J gave up 0 bases; unmatched junction bases: 6. The germline gives CDR1 SGHRS, CDR2 YFSETQ. Together with reference TRBV5-1 and TRBJ2-2, the CDR3 gives the full variable domain: KAGVTQTPRYLIKTRGQQVTLSCSPISGHRSVSWYQQTPGQGLQFLFEYFSETQRNKGNFPGRFSGRQFSNSRSEMNVSTLELGDSALYLCASSASGSSNTGELFFGEGSRLTVL.

The genes are TRBV30 and TRBJ1-5; the D gene is possibly TRBD1 (5 bases). CDR3 size: 13 residues. The V gene's germline CDR1 is GTSNPN and CDR2 SVGIG (reference sequence). Trimming took off 2 bases at V and 6 bases at J, with 11 bases between the two ends. DNA for the CDR3: TGTGCCTGGAGTAAAGGGGAAGGTCAGCCCCAGCATTTT. Its translation is CAWSKGEGQPQHF.

The CDR3 loop is CASSLVTSGERNEQFF. CDR3 bases: TGTGCCAGCAGTCTGGTGACTAGCGGGGAGAGGAATGAGCAGTTCTTC. This chain connects TRBV28 to TRBJ2-1; 11 bases match TRBD2. Germline V gene data show CDR1 as MDHEN and CDR2 as SYDVKM. CDR3 size: 16 residues. V shed 5 bases and J 7 bases; nucleotides not matched to a gene: 10.